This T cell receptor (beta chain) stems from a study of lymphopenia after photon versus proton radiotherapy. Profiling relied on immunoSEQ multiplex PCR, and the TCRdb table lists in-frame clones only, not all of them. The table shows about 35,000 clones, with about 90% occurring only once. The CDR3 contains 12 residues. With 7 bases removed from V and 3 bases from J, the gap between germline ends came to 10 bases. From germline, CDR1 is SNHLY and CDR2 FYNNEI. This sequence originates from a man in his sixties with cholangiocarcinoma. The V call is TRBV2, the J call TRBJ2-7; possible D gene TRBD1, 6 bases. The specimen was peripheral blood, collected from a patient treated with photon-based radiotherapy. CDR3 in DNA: TGTGCCAGCAATGGGGGCCTCTACGAGCAGTACTTC. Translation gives CASNGGLYEQYF.